This T cell receptor beta chain was found in a study of T cell responses to AZD1222 COVID-19 vaccine. The CDR3 is made up of 11 amino acids. Germline V gene lookup returns CDR1 SEHNR and CDR2 FQNEAQ (reference sequence). Trimming cost V 1 base and J 10 bases, with 7 bases left between them. Produced via immunoSEQ multiplex PCR; TCRdb's table is partial and in-frame only. Here the sample spans roughly 140,000 clones, 85% to 95% being singletons. The receptor comes from an adult in good health. V and J are TRBV7-9 and TRBJ1-1; TRBD1 might be the D (5 bases). The sequencing used peripheral blood, collected on day 0 of AZD1222 vaccination. The CDR3 loop reads CASSLDGGAFF. The CDR3 DNA reads as TGTGCCAGCAGCTTAGACGGGGGAGCTTTCTTT.